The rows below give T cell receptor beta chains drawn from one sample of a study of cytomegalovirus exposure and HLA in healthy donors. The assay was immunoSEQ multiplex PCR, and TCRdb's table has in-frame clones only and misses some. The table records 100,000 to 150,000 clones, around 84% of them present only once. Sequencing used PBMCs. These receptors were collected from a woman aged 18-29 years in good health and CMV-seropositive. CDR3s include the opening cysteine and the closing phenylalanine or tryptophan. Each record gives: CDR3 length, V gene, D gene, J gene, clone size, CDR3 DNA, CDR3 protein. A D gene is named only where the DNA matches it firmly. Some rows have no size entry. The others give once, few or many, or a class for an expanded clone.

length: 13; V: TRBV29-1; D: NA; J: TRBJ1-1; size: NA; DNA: TGCAGCGTTGTTGAACAGGGGAACACTGAAGCTTTCTTT; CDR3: CSVVEQGNTEAFF
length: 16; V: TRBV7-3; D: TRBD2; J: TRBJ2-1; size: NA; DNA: TGTGCCAGCAGCCTAGGGTTAGCGGGGGGGGGCGATGAGCAGTTCTTC; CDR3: CASSLGLAGGGDEQFF
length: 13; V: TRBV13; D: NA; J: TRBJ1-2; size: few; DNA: TGTGCCAGCAGCTTACAGGGAGGCTATGGCTACACCTTC; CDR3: CASSLQGGYGYTF
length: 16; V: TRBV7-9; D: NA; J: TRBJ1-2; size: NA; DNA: TGTGCCAGCAGCTTACGGGGAAGGACAGTGGACTATGGCTACACCTTC; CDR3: CASSLRGRTVDYGYTF
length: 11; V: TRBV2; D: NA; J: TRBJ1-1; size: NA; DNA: TGTGCCAGCAGGGCGGGGACTGGCGCTTTCTTT; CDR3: CASRAGTGAFF
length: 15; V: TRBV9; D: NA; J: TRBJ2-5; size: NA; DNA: TGTGCCAGCAGCGTAATGGGACTGGAATTAGAGACCCAGTACTTC; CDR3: CASSVMGLELETQYF
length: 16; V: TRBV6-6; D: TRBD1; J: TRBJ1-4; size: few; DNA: TGTGCCAGCAGTTCCCCTGACAGGGGGCAAGGTGAAAAACTGTTTTTT; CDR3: CASSSPDRGQGEKLFF
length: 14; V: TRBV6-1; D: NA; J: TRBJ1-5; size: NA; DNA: TGTGCCAGCACCTGGCGGCCGGGGGATCAGCCCCAGCATTTT; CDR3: CASTWRPGDQPQHF
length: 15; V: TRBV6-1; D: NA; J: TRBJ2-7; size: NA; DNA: TGTGCCAGCAGTGAAGGCAGCCTAGGCGCCTACGAGCAGTACTTC; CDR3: CASSEGSLGAYEQYF
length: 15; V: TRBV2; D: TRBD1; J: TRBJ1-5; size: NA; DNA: TGTGCCAGCAGTGGACAGGGTTCTAGCAATCAGCCCCAGCATTTT; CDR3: CASSGQGSSNQPQHF
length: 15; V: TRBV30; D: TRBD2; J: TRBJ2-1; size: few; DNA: TGTGCCTGGAGTTCGCCGGGCCCAGCGGGGAGACGGCAGTTCTTC; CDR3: CAWSSPGPAGRRQFF
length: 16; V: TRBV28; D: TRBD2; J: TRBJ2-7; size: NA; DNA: TGTGCCAGCTCATCGGGTAGCGGGGGCCTCCCCTACGAGCAGTACTTC; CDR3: CASSSGSGGLPYEQYF
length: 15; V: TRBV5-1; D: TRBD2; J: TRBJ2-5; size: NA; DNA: TGCGCCAGCAGCCGATCTAGCGGGGATCAAGAGACCCAGTACTTC; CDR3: CASSRSSGDQETQYF
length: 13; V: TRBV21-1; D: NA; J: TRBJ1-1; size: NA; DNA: TGTGCCAGCCCCAAGGACAGGAACACTGAAGCTTTCTTT; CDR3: CASPKDRNTEAFF
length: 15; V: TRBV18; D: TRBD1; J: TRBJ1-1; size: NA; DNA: TGTGCCAGCTCACCAGCCGGGACAGGGGGGACTGAAGCTTTCTTT; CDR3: CASSPAGTGGTEAFF
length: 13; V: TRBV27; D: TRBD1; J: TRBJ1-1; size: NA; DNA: TGTGCCAGCAGTACCCCAGGGGGCGCAGAAGCTTTCTTT; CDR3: CASSTPGGAEAFF
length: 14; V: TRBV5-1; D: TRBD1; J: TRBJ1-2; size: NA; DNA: TGCGCCAGTACAAACGGACAGGCCGGCTATGGCTACACCTTC; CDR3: CASTNGQAGYGYTF
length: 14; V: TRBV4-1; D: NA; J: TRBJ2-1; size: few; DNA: TGCGCCAGCAGCCAAGATCAGGGATCGAATGAGCAGTTCTTC; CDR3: CASSQDQGSNEQFF
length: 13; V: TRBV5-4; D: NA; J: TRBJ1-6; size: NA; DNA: TGTGCCAGCAGCTTAGACTTCAATTCACCCCTCCACTTT; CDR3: CASSLDFNSPLHF
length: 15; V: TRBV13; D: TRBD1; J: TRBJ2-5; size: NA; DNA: TGTGCCAGCAGTGTAAGGGGGCAGGGCACAGAGACCCAGTACTTC; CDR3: CASSVRGQGTETQYF
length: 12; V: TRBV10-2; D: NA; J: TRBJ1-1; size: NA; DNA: TGCGCCAGCACCCTGACCAGGACTGAAGCTTTCTTT; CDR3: CASTLTRTEAFF
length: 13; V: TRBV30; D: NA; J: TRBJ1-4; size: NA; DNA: TGTGCCTGGAGTCGGGGGGCTAATGAAAAACTGTTTTTT; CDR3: CAWSRGANEKLFF
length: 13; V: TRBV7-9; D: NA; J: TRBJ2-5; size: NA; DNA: TGTGCCAGCAGCTTCCCTGGGGGGGAGACCCAGTACTTC; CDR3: CASSFPGGETQYF
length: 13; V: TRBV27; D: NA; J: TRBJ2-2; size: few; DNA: TGTGCCAGCAGGGGACTGCTAACCAACGAGCTGTTTTTT; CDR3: CASRGLLTNELFF
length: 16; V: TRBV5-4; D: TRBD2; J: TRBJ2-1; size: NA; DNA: TGTGCCAGCAGCTTGCCTAGCGGGGGGGCAGGAAATGAGCAGTTCTTC; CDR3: CASSLPSGGAGNEQFF
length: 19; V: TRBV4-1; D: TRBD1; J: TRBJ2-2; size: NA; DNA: TGCGCCAGCAGCCAACCCTGGACAGGGCGGATTCTTAACACCGGGGAGCTGTTTTTT; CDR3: CASSQPWTGRILNTGELFF
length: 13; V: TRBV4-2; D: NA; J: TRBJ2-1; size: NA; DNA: TGTGCCAGTTCTCGGGGGGCCCACAATGAGCAGTTCTTC; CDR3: CASSRGAHNEQFF
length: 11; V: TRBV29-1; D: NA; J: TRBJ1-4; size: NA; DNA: TGCAGCGCCGGTTGGAGAGAAAAACTGTTTTTT; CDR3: CSAGWREKLFF
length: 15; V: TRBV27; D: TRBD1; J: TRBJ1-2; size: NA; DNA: TGTGCCAGCAGTTTAACAGGGGGCGATAACTATGGCTACACCTTC; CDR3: CASSLTGGDNYGYTF
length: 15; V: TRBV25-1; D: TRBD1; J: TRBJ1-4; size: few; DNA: TGTGCCAGCAGCATCCGGGACAGCATTAATGAAAAACTGTTTTTT; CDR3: CASSIRDSINEKLFF
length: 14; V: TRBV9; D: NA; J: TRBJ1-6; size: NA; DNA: TGTGCCAGCAGCGTAGTGGAGCGCAATTCACCCCTCCACTTC; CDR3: CASSVVERNSPLHF
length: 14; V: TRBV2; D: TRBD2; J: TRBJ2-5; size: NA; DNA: TGTGCCAGCAGTGCGATAGCGGGGAAGGAGACCCAGTACTTC; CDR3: CASSAIAGKETQYF
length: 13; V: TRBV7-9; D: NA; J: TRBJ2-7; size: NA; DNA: TGTTCCAGCAGCGTCAGGGGTTCCTACGAGCAGTACTTC; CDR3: CSSSVRGSYEQYF
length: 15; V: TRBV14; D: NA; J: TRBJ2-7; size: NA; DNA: TGTGCCAGCAGCCACAATACACGGAGACCTTACGAGCAGTACTTC; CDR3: CASSHNTRRPYEQYF
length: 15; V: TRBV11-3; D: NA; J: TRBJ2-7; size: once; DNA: TGTGCCAGCAACCAGACATACGGGACACCGAACGAGCAGTACTTC; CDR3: CASNQTYGTPNEQYF
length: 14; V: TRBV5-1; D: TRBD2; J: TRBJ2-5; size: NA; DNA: TGCGCCAGCAGCGACCTAGCGGGAGAAGAGACCCAGTACTTC; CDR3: CASSDLAGEETQYF
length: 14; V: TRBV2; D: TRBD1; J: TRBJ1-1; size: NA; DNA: TGTGCCAGCATACAGACAGGGGGCTTGACTGAAGCTTTCTTT; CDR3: CASIQTGGLTEAFF
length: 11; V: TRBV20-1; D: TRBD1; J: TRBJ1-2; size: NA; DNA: TGCAGTGCTAGACAGGGGGTAGGCTACACCTTC; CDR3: CSARQGVGYTF
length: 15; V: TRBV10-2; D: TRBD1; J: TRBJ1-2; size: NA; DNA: TGCGCCAGCAGAGCCTTAGGGGGCTCTAACTATGGCTACACCTTC; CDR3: CASRALGGSNYGYTF
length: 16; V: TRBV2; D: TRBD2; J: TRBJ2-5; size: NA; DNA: TGTGCCAGCAGTGCGCTAGCGGGGGCAGTAGGGGAGACCCAGTACTTC; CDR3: CASSALAGAVGETQYF
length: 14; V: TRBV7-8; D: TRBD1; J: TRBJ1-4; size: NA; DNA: TGTGCCAGCAGCTCAACAGGGGGCAGTGAAAAACTGTTTTTT; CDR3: CASSSTGGSEKLFF
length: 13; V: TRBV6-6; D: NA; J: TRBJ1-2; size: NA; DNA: TGTGCCAGCAGTTACGCAAGCCGGGGTGGCTACACCTTC; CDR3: CASSYASRGGYTF
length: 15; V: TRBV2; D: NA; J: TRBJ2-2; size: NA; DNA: TGTGCCAGTGAGAGGGGGACGACCAACACCGGGGAGCTGTTTTTT; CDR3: CASERGTTNTGELFF
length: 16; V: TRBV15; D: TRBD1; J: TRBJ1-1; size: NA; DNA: TGTGCCACCAGCACGGACAGGGGGCTTGGGGGTACTGAAGCTTTCTTT; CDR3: CATSTDRGLGGTEAFF
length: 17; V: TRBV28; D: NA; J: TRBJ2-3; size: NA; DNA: TGTGCCAGCAGTCCGTCGGGGCGGAGGGTCTTCACAGATACGCAGTATTTT; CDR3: CASSPSGRRVFTDTQYF